Each of the 24 T cell receptor beta chains below was sequenced from the same sample in a study of T cell changes during pregnancy in multiple sclerosis. Generated by immunoSEQ multiplex PCR, the TCRdb table keeps only in-frame clones and is missing some. The sample yields tens of thousands of clones, approximately 93% seen once. The source material was peripheral blood, sampled in the first trimester of pregnancy. Source of these receptors: a female donor with multiple sclerosis, enrolled in a pregnancy study.

V gene TRBV28 combines with J gene TRBJ2-2; no clear D. Germline values: CDR1 MDHEN, CDR2 SYDVKM. Trimming shortened V by 2 bases and J by 0 bases, and 7 bases separated the two germline ends. CDR3 size: 15 residues. The CDR3 DNA is TGTGCCAGCAGTTTACCGGGTGCGAACACCGGGGAGCTGTTTTTT. It encodes CASSLPGANTGELFF.

V and J are TRBV11-3 and TRBJ1-1; maybe TRBD1 (6 bases). With 9 bases removed from V and 4 bases from J, the gap between germline ends came to 18 bases. The CDR3 has 14 residues. Germline CDR1 SGHNT, CDR2 YENEEA. The CDR3 is CASGTARGGTEAFF. The CDR3, as DNA: TGTGCCAGTGGGACCGCGCGAGGGGGCACTGAAGCTTTCTTT.

V gene TRBV12-5 combines with J gene TRBJ2-1, with D possibly being TRBD2 (6 bases). Germline CDR1 reads LGHNT; CDR2 reads FRNRAP. V was trimmed by 1 base and J by 7 bases, leaving 8 bases between them. The CDR3 loop spans 13 amino acids. CDR3 amino acids: CASGLGGLNEQFF. The CDR3 bases are TGTGCTAGTGGTTTGGGGGGACTGAATGAGCAGTTCTTC.

The rearrangement links TRBV29-1 to TRBJ2-3; no clear D. From germline, CDR1 is SQVTM and CDR2 ANQGSEA. The V end lost 8 bases, the J end lost 2 bases, and 14 bases lay between the germline ends. This CDR3 is built from 13 residues. CDR3 protein: CSTRIGLTDTQYF. The CDR3 DNA sequence: TGCAGCACGAGGATAGGCCTCACAGATACGCAGTATTTT.

The chain's CDR3 is CAISDLLALTF. The DNA for the CDR3 is TGTGCCATCAGTGATTTATTGGCCCTCACCTTC. The V call is TRBV10-3, the J call TRBJ1-2; no clear D. CDR3 length: 11 amino acids. Trimming left V 3 bases short and J 13 bases short, with 12 bases between. Per germline, CDR1 ENHRY and CDR2 SYGVKD.

V is TRBV12-5 and J is TRBJ2-3; 14 bases line up with TRBD2. Losses at the gene ends were 2 bases for V and 2 bases for J; bases not matched to a gene: 6. This CDR3 spans 18 amino acids. The germline CDR1 and CDR2 sequences are LGHNT and FRNRAP. The CDR3 nucleotides are TGTGCTAGTGGTTTGTCCGGGACTAGCGGGGGTGCCACAGATACGCAGTATTTT. Amino acid sequence: CASGLSGTSGGATDTQYF.

The V and J genes are TRBV7-6 and TRBJ2-7; D is possibly TRBD1 (5 bases). This CDR3 comprises 15 residues. Germline CDR1 SGHVS, CDR2 FNYEAQ. Trimming took off 1 base at V and 1 base at J, with 11 bases between the two ends. CDR3 region: CASSLGPPGSYEQYF. CDR3 DNA sequence: TGTGCCAGCAGCTTAGGGCCCCCAGGGTCCTACGAGCAGTACTTC.

This clone was seen only once. The rearrangement links TRBV27 to TRBJ2-1; D may be TRBD2 (5 bases). Trimming took 6 bases from V and 10 from J, leaving 13 bases between them. Germline V lookup: CDR1 MNHEY, CDR2 SMNVEV (reference sequence). This CDR3 has 12 amino acids. CDR3 sequence: CASSPGWREQFF. CDR3 DNA: TGTGCCAGCAGCCCCGGATGGAGGGAGCAGTTCTTC.

The chain employs TRBV7-2 and TRBJ2-5, with TRBD2 identical over 9 bases. The CDR3 has 16 amino acids. Germline V CDR1 and CDR2: SGHTA, FQGNSA. V lost 3 bases and J lost 4; bases outside the gene matches: 9. The CDR3 loop reads CASSLSSGRGGETQYF. The DNA for the CDR3 is TGTGCCAGCAGCTTGTCTAGCGGGCGGGGGGGAGAGACCCAGTACTTC.

The CDR3 sequence is CASRPTSGYNEQFF. In nucleotides, the CDR3 is TGTGCCAGCAGGCCGACTAGCGGCTACAATGAGCAGTTCTTC. The chain carries TRBV2 and TRBJ2-1, with 9 nucleotides matching TRBD2. This CDR3 comprises 14 residues. Trimming removed 6 bases from V and 3 bases from J; junction bases left unmatched: 3. Germline V gene sequence: CDR1 SNHLY, CDR2 FYNNEI.

The chain combines TRBV5-4 with TRBJ2-2; D is perhaps TRBD1 (6 bases). V was shortened by 0 bases and J by 14 bases, with 11 bases between the two germline ends. This CDR3 is built from 12 residues. Looked up from germline, CDR1 is SGHNT and CDR2 is YYREEE (reference sequence). CDR3 loop: CASSLEQGPLFF. CDR3 in DNA: TGTGCCAGCAGCTTGGAACAGGGTCCCCTGTTTTTT.

The chain employs TRBV28 and TRBJ1-6; possible D gene TRBD1, 6 bases. Trimming pared 6 bases from V and 5 bases from J, leaving 8 bases between. The CDR3 totals 13 residues. From germline, CDR1 is MDHEN and CDR2 SYDVKM. The CDR3 DNA reads TGTGCCAGCAGGGACAGTGATAATTCACCCCTCCACTTT. It translates to CASRDSDNSPLHF.

The rearrangement joins TRBV6-6 to TRBJ2-7; 7 bases match TRBD2. Looked up from germline, CDR1 is MNHNY and CDR2 is SVGAGI (reference sequence). CDR3 size: 15 residues. Trimming at V came to 6 bases and at J to 4 bases, leaving 12 bases not matched to a gene. The CDR3 bases are TGTGCCAGCAGCTTAACTAGCGCAGGGTCGTACGAGCAGTACTTC. Translating it yields CASSLTSAGSYEQYF.

This chain uses TRBV18 with TRBJ1-1; 7 nucleotides match TRBD1. J gave up 4 bases and V 4 bases, and 6 bases lay outside the gene matches. Germline CDR1 and CDR2: KGHSH and LQKENI. The CDR3 sequence is 14 residues long. The CDR3 DNA reads as TGTGCCAGCTCACTCGACAGGGACCTCACTGAAGCTTTCTTT. Encoded protein: CASSLDRDLTEAFF.

The chain recombines TRBV7-2 with TRBJ2-7; D is perhaps TRBD1 (6 bases). Trimming left V 1 base short and J 2 bases short, with 9 bases between. This CDR3 comprises 14 residues. The germline gives CDR1 SGHTA, CDR2 FQGNSA. CDR3 bases: TGTGCCAGCAGCTTAGGAGGACAGACCTACGAGCAGTACTTC. Translation gives CASSLGGQTYEQYF. The full variable domain, rest sourced from reference TRBV7-2 and TRBJ2-7, is GAGVSQSPSNKVTEKGKDVELRCDPISGHTALYWYRQSLGQGLEFLIYFQGNSAPDKSGLPSDRFSAERTGGSVSTLTIQRTQQEDSAVYLCASSLGGQTYEQYFGPGTRLTVT.

This chain uses TRBV6-5 with TRBJ1-3; 7 positions match TRBD1. With V trimmed by 8 bases and J by 6 bases, 10 bases remained unmatched. This CDR3 comprises 14 residues. Germline V gene data show CDR1 as MNHEY and CDR2 as SVGAGI. The CDR3 here is CASRARGIANTIYF. CDR3 DNA sequence: TGTGCCAGCCGGGCCAGGGGGATTGCAAACACCATATATTTT.

The V and J genes are TRBV11-3 and TRBJ1-3; no reliable D call. The germline V gene encodes CDR1 SGHNT and CDR2 YENEEA. The CDR3 runs to 16 residues. V lost 0 bases and J lost 0, with 9 bases in between. In DNA, the CDR3 is TGTGCCAGCAGCTTAGAGGGCGGGAGCTCTGGAAACACCATATATTTT. Its protein product is CASSLEGGSSGNTIYF.

The rearrangement joins TRBV19 to TRBJ2-4; 7 bases agree with TRBD1. CDR3 length: 14 residues. V shed 4 bases and J 5 bases; nucleotides not matched to a gene: 5. Germline CDR1 is LNHDA and CDR2 is SQIVND (reference sequence). The CDR3 region has the DNA TGTGCCAGTAGTAGGACAGGTGGTGAAAACATTCAGTACTTC. Protein: CASSRTGGENIQYF. Full variable domain (outside the CDR3, taken from reference TRBV19 and TRBJ2-4): DGGITQSPKYLFRKEGQNVTLSCEQNLNHDAMYWYRQDPGQGLRLIYYSQIVNDFQKGDIAEGYSVSREKKESFPLTVTSAQKNPTAFYLCASSRTGGENIQYFGAGTRLSVL.

This chain links TRBV6-1 with TRBJ1-5; the match to TRBD1 covers 7 bases. CDR1 MNHNS and CDR2 SASEGT come from the germline V gene. J gave up 0 bases and V 2 bases, and 1 base lay outside the gene matches. This CDR3 is 15 amino acids long. The CDR3 is CASSERQGSNQPQHF. The CDR3 coding sequence is TGTGCCAGCAGTGAAAGACAGGGTAGCAATCAGCCCCAGCATTTT.

The genes are TRBV29-1 and TRBJ1-1; D might be TRBD1 (5 bases). The CDR3 runs 13 residues. CDR1 SQVTM and CDR2 ANQGSEA come from the germline V gene. The V gene lost 1 base and the J gene lost 2 bases, with 8 bases spanning the gap. The CDR3 region has the DNA TGCAGCGTTGAAGCAGGGTTCAACACTGAAGCTTTCTTT. Protein sequence: CSVEAGFNTEAFF.

In its sample, this clone was seen once. The chain has TRBV11-2 and TRBJ2-5, with D unclear. V lost 0 bases to trimming and J lost 2 bases, with 13 bases between them. Germline CDR1 and CDR2: SGHAT and FQNNGV. This CDR3 has 16 residues. CDR3 nucleotide sequence: TGTGCCAGCAGCTTAGAAGGCAGGTCTACTCAAGAGACCCAGTACTTC. Protein product: CASSLEGRSTQETQYF.

In its sample, this clone was seen a few times. The chain has TRBV5-1 and TRBJ2-3, with 10 nucleotides matching TRBD2. Germline CDR1 is SGHRS and CDR2 is YFSETQ. The V gene end was trimmed by 4 bases and the J gene end by 3 bases; junction bases not matched to a gene: 11. CDR3 length equals 17 residues. CDR3 residues: CASSQFPSGGPTDTQYF. CDR3 in DNA: TGCGCCAGCAGCCAATTTCCTAGCGGGGGACCAACAGATACGCAGTATTTT.

The V gene is TRBV7-8, the J gene TRBJ2-2; tentatively, D is TRBD2 (6 bases). CDR1 is SGHVS, CDR2 FQNEAQ, per germline. The CDR3 length is 15 residues. V lost 5 bases and J 2 bases, leaving 12 bases between the germline ends. CDR3: CASSDRDSNTGELFF. CDR3 nucleotides: TGTGCCAGCAGCGACCGGGACTCTAACACCGGGGAGCTGTTTTTT.

The chain has TRBV28 and TRBJ2-5; TRBD1 matches 10 bases. Germline V lookup: CDR1 MDHEN, CDR2 SYDVKM. The CDR3 is made up of 15 amino acids. V dropped 5 bases and J dropped 6; count of bases not matched to a gene: 9. The CDR3 reads CASSPWTGGPKTQYF. The CDR3 DNA sequence: TGTGCCAGCAGTCCATGGACAGGGGGACCGAAGACCCAGTACTTC.